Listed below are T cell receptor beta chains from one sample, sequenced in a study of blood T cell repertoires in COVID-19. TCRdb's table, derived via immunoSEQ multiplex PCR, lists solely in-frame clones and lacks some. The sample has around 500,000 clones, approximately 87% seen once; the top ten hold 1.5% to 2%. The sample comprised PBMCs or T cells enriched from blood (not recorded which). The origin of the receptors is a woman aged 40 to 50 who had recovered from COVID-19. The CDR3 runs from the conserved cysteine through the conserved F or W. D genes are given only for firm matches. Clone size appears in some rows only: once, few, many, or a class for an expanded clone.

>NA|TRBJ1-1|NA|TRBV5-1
CASSGKRGVNTEAFF
TGCGCCAGCAGCGGGAAGCGGGGGGTTAACACTGAAGCTTTCTTT
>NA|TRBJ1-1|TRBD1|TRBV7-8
CASSLRIGQGGTEAFF
TGTGCCAGCAGCTTGAGGATAGGACAGGGAGGCACTGAAGCTTTCTTT
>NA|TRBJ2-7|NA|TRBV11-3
CASSPDSRSYEQYF
TGTGCCAGCAGCCCTGACAGCCGCTCCTACGAGCAGTACTTC
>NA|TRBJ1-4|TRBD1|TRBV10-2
CASSELTGFPTNEKLFF
TGCGCCAGCAGTGAGTTGACAGGGTTTCCCACTAATGAAAAACTGTTTTTT
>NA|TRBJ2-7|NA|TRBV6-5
CASSLTGKAYEQYF
TGTGCCAGCAGTCTGACAGGAAAAGCCTACGAGCAGTACTTC
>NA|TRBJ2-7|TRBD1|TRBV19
CASSSFRGQGVYEQYF
TGTGCCAGTAGTAGTTTTCGGGGACAGGGTGTCTACGAGCAGTACTTC
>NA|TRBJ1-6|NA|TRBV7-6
CASSLAQGGAASPLHF
TGTGCCAGCAGCTTAGCGCAGGGAGGGGCCGCTTCACCCCTCCACTTT
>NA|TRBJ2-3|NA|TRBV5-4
CASSTGPGTDTQYF
TGTGCCAGCAGCACAGGCCCTGGCACAGATACGCAGTATTTT
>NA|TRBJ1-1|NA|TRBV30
CAWDPTGTLNTEAFF
TGTGCCTGGGACCCCACCGGGACACTGAACACTGAAGCTTTCTTT
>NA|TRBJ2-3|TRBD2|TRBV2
CASTWASGSTDTQYF
TGTGCCAGCACTTGGGCTAGCGGGAGCACAGATACGCAGTATTTT
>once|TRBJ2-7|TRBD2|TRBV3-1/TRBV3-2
CASSQSSGLEQYF
TGTGCCAGCAGCCAAAGTAGCGGGCTCGAGCAGTACTTC
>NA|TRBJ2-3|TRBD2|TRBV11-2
CASSLRGLAVGTDTQYF
TGTGCCAGCAGCTTAAGGGGACTAGCGGTGGGAACAGATACGCAGTATTTT
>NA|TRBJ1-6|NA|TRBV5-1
CASSLAGEEPLHF
TGCGCCAGCAGCTTGGCCGGGGAGGAACCCCTCCACTTT
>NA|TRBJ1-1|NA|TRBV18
CASSPRQGDTEAFF
TGTGCCAGCTCACCTCGGCAGGGCGACACTGAAGCTTTCTTT
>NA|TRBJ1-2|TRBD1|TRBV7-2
CASSKRRGGANYGYTF
TGTGCCAGCAGCAAACGGAGAGGGGGCGCAAACTATGGCTACACCTTC
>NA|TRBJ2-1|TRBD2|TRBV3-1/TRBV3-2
CASSQGFGTSSGEQFF
TGTGCCAGCAGCCAAGGTTTCGGGACTAGCTCTGGTGAGCAGTTCTTC
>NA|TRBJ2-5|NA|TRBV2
CASSGQMGETQYF
TGTGCCAGCAGTGGACAAATGGGAGAGACCCAGTACTTC
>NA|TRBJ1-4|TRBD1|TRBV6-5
CASSLGQAEKLFF
TGTGCCAGCAGTTTGGGACAGGCCGAAAAACTGTTTTTT
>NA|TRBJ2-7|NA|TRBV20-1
CSASIPGQRQRSYEQYF
TGCAGTGCTAGTATTCCGGGACAACGCCAAAGATCCTACGAGCAGTACTTC
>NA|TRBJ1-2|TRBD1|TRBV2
CASTSGGNYGYTF
TGTGCCAGCACCTCAGGGGGGAACTATGGCTACACCTTC
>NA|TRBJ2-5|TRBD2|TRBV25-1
CASSELWGAGGQETQYF
TGTGCCAGCAGTGAATTGTGGGGAGCGGGAGGGCAAGAGACCCAGTACTTC
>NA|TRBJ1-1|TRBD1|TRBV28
CASSPTTGQGRTEAFF
TGTGCCAGCAGCCCCACTACTGGACAGGGGCGAACTGAAGCTTTCTTT
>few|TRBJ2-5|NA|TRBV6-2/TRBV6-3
CASSREIGQETQYF
TGTGCCAGCAGCCGTGAGATCGGCCAAGAGACCCAGTACTTC
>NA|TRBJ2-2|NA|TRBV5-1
CASSLGLVGTGELFF
TGCGCCAGCAGCTTGGGGCTAGTCGGCACCGGGGAGCTGTTTTTT
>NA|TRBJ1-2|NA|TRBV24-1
CATSEGSGNHYGYTF
TGTGCCACCAGTGAGGGGTCAGGGAACCACTATGGCTACACCTTC